These 27 T cell receptor beta chains were sequenced from one sample in a study of CD8 T cells in Susac syndrome. It was with random hexamers that roughly 0.5 to 1 ug RNA was reverse transcribed. TCRdb analysed the immunoSEQ multiplex PCR reads with MiXCR anew, one entry per CDR3 protein. In the table there are roughly 200,000 distinct CDR3 sequences, under 95% of which are singletons. Material: CD4+ T cells from PBMCs. The receptors stem from a human donor in good health.

V usage is TRBV7-2 and J usage is TRBJ1-1; D remains ambiguous. This CDR3 contains 14 residues. V lost 2 bases and J 3 bases, leaving 10 bases between the germline ends. Germline V CDR1 and CDR2: SGHTA, FQGNSA. Written as DNA, the CDR3 is TGTGCCAGCAGCTTATCTGTCCAGGACACTGAAGCTTTCTTT. Its protein is CASSLSVQDTEAFF.

This chain joins TRBV15 and TRBJ1-1; D possibly corresponds to TRBD1 (5 bases). Germline CDR1 and CDR2: LNHNV and YYDKDF (reference sequence). Trimming took off 0 bases at V and 3 bases at J, with 14 bases between the two ends. CDR3 length: 16 amino acids. CDR3 protein: CATSREGTDRDTEAFF. Written as DNA, the CDR3 is TGTGCCACCAGCAGAGAGGGGACCGACCGGGACACTGAAGCTTTCTTT.

The chain employs TRBV6-1 and TRBJ2-2; TRBD1 aligns across 9 bases. V lost 7 bases to trimming and J lost 1 base; unmatched junction nucleotides: 7. CDR3 length equals 16 residues. The germline CDR1 and CDR2 sequences are MNHNS and SASEGT. In nucleotides, the CDR3 is TGTGCCAGCAAGCTCCGGGACAGGGTGAACACCGGGGAGCTGTTTTTT. Protein product: CASKLRDRVNTGELFF.

CDR3 amino acids: CASRDTGGNTIYF. Written as DNA, the CDR3 is TGTGCCAGCAGGGACACAGGGGGAAACACCATATATTTT. The chain is built from TRBV7-2 and TRBJ1-3, with a weak D call TRBD1 (6 bases). The V gene lost 6 bases and the J gene lost 4 bases, with 10 bases spanning the gap. The germline CDR1 and CDR2 sequences are SGHTA and FQGNSA. The CDR3 spans 13 residues.

The chain carries TRBV10-3 and TRBJ1-2; TRBD1 might be the D (5 bases). CDR1 is ENHRY, CDR2 SYGVKD, per germline. This CDR3 spans 14 amino acids. V dropped 4 bases and J dropped 8 bases, with 17 bases sitting between them. CDR3 in DNA: TGTGCCATCAGTGGTGAGGGCTTTGGGGCCGGCTACACCTTC. Translating it yields CAISGEGFGAGYTF.

CDR3: CASSFESARDQETQYF. The DNA for the CDR3 is TGTGCCAGCAGTTTTGAGTCGGCCAGGGACCAAGAGACCCAGTACTTC. This chain uses TRBV28 with TRBJ2-5; TRBD1 is a possible D gene (5 bases). The CDR3 is made up of 16 amino acids. V gave up 3 bases and J gave up 0 bases, with 14 bases separating them. Germline V lookup: CDR1 MDHEN, CDR2 SYDVKM.

This chain uses TRBV30 with TRBJ1-5; D is uncertain. The CDR3 runs to 14 residues. Per germline, CDR1 GTSNPN and CDR2 SVGIG (reference sequence). With 0 bases removed from V and 2 bases from J, the gap between germline ends came to 8 bases. This chain's CDR3 is CAWSVGIGNQPQHF. The CDR3 nucleotides are TGTGCCTGGAGTGTAGGGATAGGCAATCAGCCCCAGCATTTT. The complete variable domain, with remaining parts taken from reference TRBV30 and TRBJ1-5, reads SQTIHQWPATLVQPVGSPLSLECTVEGTSNPNLYWYRQAAGRGLQLLFYSVGIGQISSEVPQNLSASRPQDRQFILSSKKLLLSDSGFYLCAWSVGIGNQPQHFGDGTRLSIL.

The J gene is TRBJ1-5, the V gene TRBV20-1; D gene uncertain. The CDR3 is made up of 13 amino acids. The germline gives CDR1 DFQATT, CDR2 SNEGSKA (reference sequence). The V end was cut by 4 bases, the J end by 2 bases, with 9 bases between. This CDR3 reads CSANFYGNQPQHF. CDR3 DNA sequence: TGCAGTGCTAATTTTTATGGCAATCAGCCCCAGCATTTT.

V and J are TRBV7-2 and TRBJ1-5, with no clear D. The CDR3 spans 16 residues. Trimming pared 4 bases from V and 4 bases from J, leaving 17 bases between. CDR1 is SGHTA and CDR2 is FQGNSA in the germline V gene. The CDR3 spells CASSSRGKMGNQPQHF. The CDR3, as DNA: TGTGCCAGCAGCTCTCGCGGGAAAATGGGAAATCAGCCCCAGCATTTT.

This clonotype was seen once. This chain uses TRBV20-1 with TRBJ2-1; 11 bases are a match to TRBD2. This CDR3 has 15 residues. Germline values: CDR1 DFQATT, CDR2 SNEGSKA (reference sequence). V gave up 4 bases and J gave up 6 bases; unmatched junction bases: 8. This chain's CDR3 is CSAISLAGGGNEQFF. The CDR3 bases are TGCAGTGCTATATCCCTAGCGGGGGGCGGCAATGAGCAGTTCTTC.

The chain joins TRBV3-1 to TRBJ2-6, with TRBD2 as a possible D gene (6 bases). Looked up from germline, CDR1 is LGHDT and CDR2 is YNNKEL (reference sequence). The CDR3 runs 16 residues. V dropped 4 bases and J dropped 5 bases, with 15 bases sitting between them. The CDR3: CASSLPRGFRANVLTF. Written as DNA, the CDR3 is TGTGCCAGCAGCCTCCCCCGGGGGTTTAGGGCCAACGTCCTGACTTTC.

The chain carries TRBV18 and TRBJ1-1; possible D gene TRBD1, 6 bases. The CDR3 consists of 14 residues. Germline loops: CDR1 KGHSH, CDR2 LQKENI. V lost 8 bases to trimming and J lost 0 bases, with 13 bases between them. The CDR3: CASTNRDLNTEAFF. The CDR3 DNA sequence: TGTGCCAGCACTAACAGGGACCTGAACACTGAAGCTTTCTTT.

The chain combines TRBV28 with TRBJ1-6; no reliable D call. This CDR3 comprises 14 residues. CDR1 and CDR2 (germline): MDHEN, SYDVKM. Trimming stripped 6 bases from V and 1 base from J, with 7 bases between. CDR3 DNA sequence: TGTGCCAGCAGATCGGGGTCCTATAATTCACCCCTCCACTTT. It codes for CASRSGSYNSPLHF. Full variable domain (remainder filled in from reference TRBV28 and TRBJ1-6): DVKVTQSSRYLVKRTGEKVFLECVQDMDHENMFWYRQDPGLGLRLIYFSYDVKMKEKGDIPEGYSVSREKKERFSLILESASTNQTSMYLCASRSGSYNSPLHFGNGTRLTVT.

The rearrangement uses TRBV20-1 and TRBJ2-7; the match to TRBD2 covers 8 bases. The trim removed 6 bases at V and 2 bases at J, leaving 6 bases unmatched. This CDR3 has 13 amino acids. Germline V CDR1 and CDR2: DFQATT, SNEGSKA (reference sequence). CDR3 DNA: TGCAGTGCCTCCCGTAGCGGGGCCTACGAGCAGTACGTC. Translating it yields CSASRSGAYEQYV.

V gene TRBV7-3 combines with J gene TRBJ2-1; D uncertain. Germline V gene data show CDR1 as SGHTA and CDR2 as FQGTGA. This CDR3 has 12 residues. V lost 1 base, J lost 7 bases, and 5 bases lay in between. CDR3 DNA sequence: TGTGCCAGCAGCTTAAACCGGAATGAGCAGTTCTTC. It codes for CASSLNRNEQFF.

The chain recombines TRBV5-6 with TRBJ1-1; 7 bases map to TRBD1. CDR1 and CDR2 from the germline V gene are SGHDT and YYEEEE. There are 13 residues in the CDR3. V lost 4 bases and J lost 7; bases outside the gene matches: 7. The CDR3 nucleotides read TGTGCCAGCAGCGGGACAGAAAGGAATGAAGCTTTCTTT. Protein: CASSGTERNEAFF. Using reference TRBV5-6 and TRBJ1-1 for the parts outside the CDR3, the full variable domain is DAGVTQSPTHLIKTRGQQVTLRCSPKSGHDTVSWYQQALGQGPQFIFQYYEEEERQRGNFPDRFSGHQFPNYSSELNVNALLLGDSALYLCASSGTERNEAFFGQGTRLTVV.

This sequence joins TRBV5-1 and TRBJ1-2; 12 bases agree with TRBD1. J was trimmed by 8 bases and V by 3 bases; bases with no gene match: 8. The germline V gene has CDR1 SGHRS and CDR2 YFSETQ. The CDR3 has 15 residues. The CDR3: CASSSGTGTGGGYTF. CDR3 nucleotide sequence: TGCGCCAGCAGCTCGGGCACCGGGACAGGGGGCGGCTACACCTTC.

The chain recombines TRBV6-1 with TRBJ2-7; 11 bases are shared with TRBD2. Per the germline V gene, CDR1 is MNHNS and CDR2 is SASEGT. This CDR3 spans 17 amino acids. J lost 5 bases, V lost 6 bases, and 15 bases had no gene match. In DNA, the CDR3 is TGTGCCAGCAGCCGTAGGGGGCTAGCGGGGGGCATCGACGAGCAGTACGTC. This gives the protein CASSRRGLAGGIDEQYV.

This chain joins TRBV19 and TRBJ2-3; D tentatively fits TRBD1 or TRBD2 (5 bases each). The germline V gene has CDR1 LNHDA and CDR2 SQIVND (reference sequence). The V and J ends lost 3 bases and 1 base respectively, with 20 bases between them. The CDR3 sequence is 18 residues long. The CDR3, as DNA: TGTGCCAGTAGTATCCGCCGGGACCCCGGGACCGGCACAGATACGCAGTATTTT. It is translated as CASSIRRDPGTGTDTQYF.

The chain links TRBV28 to TRBJ2-7, with D uncertain. This CDR3 is built from 12 residues. With 6 bases removed from V and 2 bases from J, the gap between germline ends came to 8 bases. Germline V lookup: CDR1 MDHEN, CDR2 SYDVKM. This chain's CDR3 is CASSQLTYEQYF. DNA for the CDR3: TGTGCCAGCAGCCAACTAACCTACGAGCAGTACTTC.

This chain connects TRBV7-9 to TRBJ2-7; D uncertain. The CDR3 extends over 12 amino acids. The ends were cut back, 6 bases at V and 7 bases at J, with 13 bases in the middle. Germline V gene data show CDR1 as SEHNR and CDR2 as FQNEAQ (reference sequence). CDR3 bases: TGTGCCAGCAGTTTCGGGCCTCCTGAGCAGTACTTC. Its protein product is CASSFGPPEQYF.

This chain connects TRBV5-1 to TRBJ2-3, with D possibly TRBD2 on 5 matching bases. V lost 4 bases and J 0 bases, leaving 15 bases between the germline ends. This CDR3 region has 16 residues. The germline V gene has CDR1 SGHRS and CDR2 YFSETQ. CDR3 nucleotides: TGCGCCAGCAGCGCGGGTAGGGCCTTAAGCACAGATACGCAGTATTTT. It yields the protein CASSAGRALSTDTQYF.

The rearrangement links TRBV14 to TRBJ1-4; D is unclear. Germline CDR1 reads SGHDN; CDR2 reads FVKESK. Between the trimmed V and J ends, which lost 0 bases and 1 base, there was a span of 9 bases. The CDR3 has 16 amino acids. This CDR3 reads CASSQDGHLTNEKLFF. The CDR3 DNA is TGTGCCAGCAGCCAAGATGGGCACCTAACTAATGAAAAACTGTTTTTT.

This clonotype was seen just once. V and J are TRBV28 and TRBJ2-2; D unclear. V was trimmed by 11 bases and J by 0 bases, leaving 16 bases between them. The CDR3 length is 15 residues. Germline V gives CDR1 MDHEN, CDR2 SYDVKM. The CDR3 DNA is TGTGCCGGCTCCCGTGGAGCCGCGAACACCGGGGAGCTGTTTTTT. This gives the protein CAGSRGAANTGELFF.

This chain links TRBV3-1 with TRBJ1-3; the match to TRBD1 covers 11 bases. Germline assignment: CDR1 LGHDT and CDR2 YNNKEL (reference sequence). Germline trimming cut 4 bases from V and 9 bases from J; bases unmatched to any gene: 5. This CDR3 has 14 amino acids. The CDR3 spells CASSLGQGAGTIYF. The DNA for the CDR3 is TGTGCCAGCAGCCTAGGACAGGGGGCAGGCACCATATATTTT.

The V and J genes are TRBV28 and TRBJ2-1; 7 bases agree with TRBD2. The CDR3 runs 14 residues. Germline V gene lookup returns CDR1 MDHEN and CDR2 SYDVKM. Germline trimming cut 4 bases from V and 6 bases from J; bases unmatched to any gene: 6. CDR3: CASSSSAGVNEQFF. Here the CDR3 DNA reads TGTGCCAGCAGTTCGTCTGCGGGGGTCAATGAGCAGTTCTTC.

This clonotype was seen a handful of times. The chain has TRBV11-1 and TRBJ2-5, with 14 bases lining up with TRBD2. The length of the CDR3 is 14 residues. V lost 8 bases, J lost 5 bases, and 4 bases stayed unmatched. From germline, CDR1 is SGHAT and CDR2 FQDESV (reference sequence). The CDR3 nucleotides are TGTGCCAGCGGTAGGACTAGCGGGGGGGAGACCCAGTACTTC. Translating gives CASGRTSGGETQYF.